What follows are 28 T cell receptor beta chains derived from one specimen sequenced in a study of T cell responses to AZD1222 COVID-19 vaccine. Sequenced by immunoSEQ multiplex PCR; TCRdb stores in-frame clones only, minus some. The sample has 130,000 to 150,000 clones, about 91% seen once. This specimen was peripheral blood, taken on day 0 of AZD1222 vaccination. Receptor source: an adult in good health.

The chain joins TRBV15 to TRBJ2-7; perhaps TRBD1 as D (5 bases). Between the trimmed V and J ends, which lost 3 bases and 6 bases, there was a span of 12 bases. Per germline, CDR1 LNHNV and CDR2 YYDKDF (reference sequence). CDR3 length equals 13 residues. CDR3 region: CATSSSQGFEQYF. CDR3 in DNA: TGTGCCACCAGCAGTTCCCAGGGCTTCGAGCAGTACTTC. The variable domain in full, with the rest retrieved from reference TRBV15 and TRBJ2-7, is DAMVIQNPRYQVTQFGKPVTLSCSQTLNHNVMYWYQQKSSQAPKLLFHYYDKDFNNEADTPDNFQSRRPNTSFCFLDIRSPGLGDTAMYLCATSSSQGFEQYFGPGTRLTVT.

The V and J genes are TRBV10-1 and TRBJ2-7; no clear D. Germline loops: CDR1 WNHNN, CDR2 SYGVQD (reference sequence). This CDR3 contains 16 residues. V dropped 3 bases and J dropped 9 bases, with 24 bases sitting between them. For the CDR3, the DNA is TGCGCCAGCAGTGATTACAAATGGGTTGTGGCAAATGGGCAGTACTTC. Encoded protein: CASSDYKWVVANGQYF.

This clone has only one observation. In the same sample, other DNA sequences code for this CDR3. The gene calls are TRBV7-3 and TRBJ2-1, with TRBD2 matching over 9 bases. CDR1 and CDR2 (germline): SGHTA, FQGTGA. The CDR3 consists of 15 residues. After removal of 5 bases from V and 4 bases from J, the junction contained 6 bases not matched to a gene. CDR3 region: CASSLDSGGYNEQFF. CDR3 DNA: TGTGCCAGCAGCCTCGATAGCGGGGGATACAATGAGCAGTTCTTC.

V is TRBV2 and J is TRBJ1-2, with 9 bases matching TRBD1. Germline CDR1 and CDR2: SNHLY and FYNNEI. The length of the CDR3 is 14 residues. V lost 5 bases and J lost 7; bases outside the gene matches: 8. The DNA of the CDR3 is TGTGCCAGCAGTCTTTGGGACAGGGAGGGTGGCTACACCTTC. Translated: CASSLWDREGGYTF.

This sequence joins TRBV5-1 and TRBJ1-2; D is perhaps TRBD1 (5 bases). The CDR3 loop spans 13 amino acids. Trimming took off 0 bases at V and 8 bases at J, with 11 bases between the two ends. Germline values: CDR1 SGHRS, CDR2 YFSETQ. The CDR3 sequence: CASSLAGMKGYTF. Here the CDR3 DNA reads TGCGCCAGCAGCTTGGCAGGGATGAAGGGCTACACCTTC.

This clone has just a few counts. The rearrangement links TRBV7-2 to TRBJ2-3, with 11 bases aligning to TRBD2. Germline CDR1 reads SGHTA; CDR2 reads FQGNSA. V lost 4 bases and J lost 0; bases outside the gene matches: 3. The CDR3 is 16 amino acids. The CDR3: CASSYRLAGSTDTQYF. The CDR3 bases are TGTGCCAGCAGCTACCGACTAGCGGGGAGCACAGATACGCAGTATTTT. The variable domain in full, with the rest retrieved from reference TRBV7-2 and TRBJ2-3, is GAGVSQSPSNKVTEKGKDVELRCDPISGHTALYWYRQSLGQGLEFLIYFQGNSAPDKSGLPSDRFSAERTGGSVSTLTIQRTQQEDSAVYLCASSYRLAGSTDTQYFGPGTRLTVL.

The chain joins TRBV5-1 to TRBJ2-5; a weak D match, TRBD2 (5 bases). The CDR3 consists of 14 residues. Germline CDR1 reads SGHRS; CDR2 reads YFSETQ. V dropped 0 bases and J dropped 5 bases, with 11 bases sitting between them. The DNA of the CDR3 is TGCGCCAGCAGCTTGGTACCGGGGAAGGAGACCCAGTACTTC. This gives the protein CASSLVPGKETQYF.

The chain carries TRBV28 and TRBJ1-4, with D unclear. The CDR3 loop spans 12 amino acids. CDR1 and CDR2 from the germline V gene are MDHEN and SYDVKM. Deletions cut 3 bases from V and 7 bases from J, with 6 bases between. DNA of the CDR3: TGTGCCAGCAGTTTGCCCCGTGAAAAACTGTTTTTT. Residues: CASSLPREKLFF.

V gene TRBV2 combines with J gene TRBJ2-2; 8 bases are shared with TRBD2. CDR3 size: 14 residues. The V and J ends lost 8 bases and 6 bases, in that order; junction bases with no gene match: 8. Germline V lookup: CDR1 SNHLY, CDR2 FYNNEI. The CDR3 sequence is CASFPGGQSGELFF. The DNA for the CDR3 is TGTGCCAGCTTCCCGGGGGGGCAGTCCGGGGAGCTGTTTTTT.

The V call is TRBV9, the J call TRBJ1-2, with D perhaps matching TRBD1 (6 bases). This CDR3 contains 21 residues. The V end lost 0 bases, the J end lost 0 bases, and 27 bases lay between the germline ends. The germline V gene has CDR1 SGDLS and CDR2 YYNGEE. The CDR3 protein is CASSVATGRSGDKEANYGYTF. CDR3 bases: TGTGCCAGCAGCGTAGCTACCGGCAGATCAGGGGACAAAGAGGCTAACTATGGCTACACCTTC. The variable domain in full, completed from reference TRBV9 and TRBJ1-2, reads DSGVTQTPKHLITATGQRVTLRCSPRSGDLSVYWYQQSLDQGLQFLIQYYNGEERAKGNILERFSAQQFPDLHSELNLSSLELGDSALYFCASSVATGRSGDKEANYGYTFGSGTRLTVV.

The chain joins TRBV28 to TRBJ1-4, with D unresolved. The V and J ends lost 5 bases and 0 bases respectively, with 10 bases between them. CDR3 length: 15 amino acids. Germline V gene lookup returns CDR1 MDHEN and CDR2 SYDVKM. In nucleotides, the CDR3 is TGTGCCAGCAGTCCCCACGGTGCAACTAATGAAAAACTGTTTTTT. Its protein is CASSPHGATNEKLFF.

This chain links TRBV29-1 with TRBJ1-1, with 9 bases lining up with TRBD1. There are 15 residues in the CDR3. The germline CDR1 and CDR2 sequences are SQVTM and ANQGSEA. Germline trimming cut 4 bases from V and 1 base from J; bases unmatched to any gene: 7. The CDR3 DNA is TGCAGCGTTGGACCGTGGGACAGGGAGAACACTGAAGCTTTCTTT. Translated, it gives CSVGPWDRENTEAFF. Full variable domain (outside the CDR3, taken from reference TRBV29-1 and TRBJ1-1): SAVISQKPSRDICQRGTSLTIQCQVDSQVTMMFWYRQQPGQSLTLIATANQGSEATYESGFVIDKFPISRPNLTFSTLTVSNMSPEDSSIYLCSVGPWDRENTEAFFGQGTRLTVV.

A few counts support this clone. This chain uses TRBV29-1 with TRBJ2-7, with D unresolved. V was clipped by 5 bases and J by 3 bases, with 8 bases between them. CDR3 length equals 11 residues. Germline V lookup: CDR1 SQVTM, CDR2 ANQGSEA. In DNA form, the CDR3 reads TGCAGCGTTAACCAGTACTACGAGCAGTACTTC. Its translation: CSVNQYYEQYF.

The V gene is TRBV7-9, the J gene TRBJ2-5; weak D call: TRBD1 (6 bases). CDR3 size: 15 residues. Germline V gene data show CDR1 as SEHNR and CDR2 as FQNEAQ (reference sequence). Between the trimmed V and J ends, which lost 2 bases and 1 base, there was a span of 11 bases. The chain's CDR3 is CASSLPRGFQETQYF. Written as DNA, the CDR3 is TGTGCCAGCAGCTTACCCAGGGGATTCCAAGAGACCCAGTACTTC.

The chain uses TRBV6-5 and TRBJ2-1; D remains ambiguous. Trimming removed 0 bases at V and 8 bases at J, with 11 bases between. The length of the CDR3 is 14 residues. Germline loops: CDR1 MNHEY, CDR2 SVGAGI. CDR3 sequence reads: CASSYSRYFDEQFF. The DNA of the CDR3 is TGTGCCAGCAGTTACTCGAGGTACTTCGATGAGCAGTTCTTC.

V usage is TRBV7-2 and J usage is TRBJ2-5, with D tentatively TRBD1 or TRBD2 (7 bases each). The CDR3 has 16 residues. Germline lookup yields CDR1 SGHTA and CDR2 FQGNSA. The V end was cut by 0 bases, the J end by 5 bases, with 16 bases between. CDR3 bases: TGTGCCAGCAGCTTAGCCCCAGGGGGAGGGCGGGAGACCCAGTACTTC. Amino acid sequence: CASSLAPGGGRETQYF.

This clone was counted between two and nine times. V usage is TRBV10-1 and J usage is TRBJ2-3, with 7 positions matching TRBD1. Germline lookup yields CDR1 WNHNN and CDR2 SYGVQD (reference sequence). The CDR3 is 15 residues long. The junction had 10 bases not matched to a gene; V was cut back by 6 bases and J by 4 bases. This CDR3 reads CASRYRGHLADTQYF. In DNA form, the CDR3 reads TGCGCCAGCAGGTACAGGGGCCACTTGGCAGATACGCAGTATTTT.

This chain links TRBV2 with TRBJ1-2, with D uncertain. V lost 4 bases and J lost 6, with 15 bases in between. Germline loops: CDR1 SNHLY, CDR2 FYNNEI. The CDR3 length is 14 residues. CDR3 loop: CASSGIGGADGYTF. Written as DNA, the CDR3 is TGTGCCAGCAGTGGGATCGGAGGTGCGGATGGCTACACCTTC.

This clone came up once. The CDR3 DNA follows: TGTGCCAGCAGCCAAGAATGGCAGGGGGCGTCGGGTTCACCCCTCCACTTT. Translation gives CASSQEWQGASGSPLHF. The chain has TRBV3-1 (or the pseudogene TRBV3-2) and TRBJ1-6; the match to TRBD1 covers 8 bases. V lost 0 bases and J lost 9; bases outside the gene matches: 10. CDR3 size: 17 residues. The germline V gene has CDR1 LGHDT and CDR2 YNNKEL (reference sequence).

V usage is TRBV5-6 and J usage is TRBJ1-5, with D unclear. From germline, CDR1 is SGHDT and CDR2 YYEEEE. The V and J ends lost 4 bases and 3 bases respectively, with 20 bases between them. CDR3 length: 17 amino acids. CDR3 amino acids: CASSRTPGGGNNQPQHF. In nucleotides, the CDR3 is TGTGCCAGCAGCAGGACCCCTGGAGGTGGTAACAATCAGCCCCAGCATTTT. Drawing the rest from reference TRBV5-6 and TRBJ1-5, the complete variable domain is DAGVTQSPTHLIKTRGQQVTLRCSPKSGHDTVSWYQQALGQGPQFIFQYYEEEERQRGNFPDRFSGHQFPNYSSELNVNALLLGDSALYLCASSRTPGGGNNQPQHFGDGTRLSIL.

J is TRBJ1-2 and V is TRBV6-4; 10 bases are a match to TRBD1. CDR1 and CDR2 (germline): MRHNA, SNTAGT. Trimming at V came to 6 bases and at J to 1 base, leaving 5 bases not matched to a gene. The CDR3 loop spans 15 amino acids. Here the CDR3 reads CASRQGQGVNYGYTF. DNA of the CDR3: TGTGCCAGCAGGCAAGGACAGGGGGTTAACTATGGCTACACCTTC.

This clone was found once. The V and J genes are TRBV3-1 (or the pseudogene TRBV3-2) and TRBJ1-5; possibly TRBD1 for D (6 bases). The CDR3 loop spans 12 amino acids. CDR1 is LGHDT and CDR2 is YNNKEL in the germline V gene (reference sequence). The V end was cut by 2 bases, the J end by 9 bases, with 8 bases between. In DNA, the CDR3 is TGTGCCAGCAGCCAACTACAGGGGCCCCAGCATTTT. This gives the protein CASSQLQGPQHF.

V and J are TRBV2 and TRBJ2-5, with 10 bases fitting TRBD2. The CDR3 is made up of 16 amino acids. Germline CDR1 reads SNHLY; CDR2 reads FYNNEI. V dropped 6 bases and J dropped 5; count of bases not matched to a gene: 12. This CDR3 reads CASSRLAGGPQETQYF. The CDR3 DNA is TGTGCCAGCAGCCGATTAGCGGGGGGCCCTCAGGAGACCCAGTACTTC.

The V call is TRBV19, the J call TRBJ2-5, with TRBD1 as a possible D gene (7 bases). The CDR3 contains 14 residues. Germline CDR1 reads LNHDA; CDR2 reads SQIVND (reference sequence). V lost 3 bases, J lost 3 bases, and 11 bases lay in between. The CDR3 loop reads CASSIQGGKETQYF. The DNA of the CDR3 is TGTGCCAGTAGTATTCAGGGGGGAAAAGAGACCCAGTACTTC.

This chain uses TRBV9 with TRBJ2-3; D perhaps matches TRBD2 (6 bases). V was trimmed by 3 bases and J by 4 bases, leaving 18 bases between them. CDR3 length: 16 amino acids. Germline V lookup: CDR1 SGDLS, CDR2 YYNGEE. In nucleotides, the CDR3 is TGTGCCAGCAGCGCCCGGGACTGGGTGGTGGCAGATACGCAGTATTTT. Translation gives CASSARDWVVADTQYF. The variable domain in full, completed from reference TRBV9 and TRBJ2-3, reads DSGVTQTPKHLITATGQRVTLRCSPRSGDLSVYWYQQSLDQGLQFLIQYYNGEERAKGNILERFSAQQFPDLHSELNLSSLELGDSALYFCASSARDWVVADTQYFGPGTRLTVL.

The gene calls are TRBV28 and TRBJ1-5, with a weak D call TRBD1 (5 bases). The CDR3 contains 15 residues. The V end was cut by 6 bases, the J end by 4 bases, with 16 bases between. Germline loops: CDR1 MDHEN, CDR2 SYDVKM. CDR3 nucleotide sequence: TGTGCCAGCAGCCCCGAACGGGGGAATAATCAGCCCCAGCATTTT. Residues: CASSPERGNNQPQHF. Complete variable domain (other parts from reference TRBV28 and TRBJ1-5): DVKVTQSSRYLVKRTGEKVFLECVQDMDHENMFWYRQDPGLGLRLIYFSYDVKMKEKGDIPEGYSVSREKKERFSLILESASTNQTSMYLCASSPERGNNQPQHFGDGTRLSIL.

This clone occurred a few times. J is TRBJ2-1 and V is TRBV7-2; no firm D call. The CDR3 extends over 15 amino acids. The germline V and J ends were trimmed by 1 base and 2 bases, with 9 bases remaining between them. Germline V gene lookup returns CDR1 SGHTA and CDR2 FQGNSA. CDR3 residues: CASSLVAVTYNEQFF. The CDR3 region has the DNA TGTGCCAGCAGCTTAGTAGCAGTCACCTACAATGAGCAGTTCTTC.

The genes are TRBV7-2 and TRBJ2-5; the match to TRBD2 covers 11 bases. This CDR3 region has 16 residues. The J segment lost 4 bases and the V segment lost 0 bases, leaving 4 bases of the junction unmatched. Germline CDR1 is SGHTA and CDR2 is FQGNSA. In nucleotides, the CDR3 is TGTGCCAGCAGCTTAGCGACTAGCGGGGAGGGAGAGACCCAGTACTTC. Protein product: CASSLATSGEGETQYF. The full variable domain, completed using reference TRBV7-2 and TRBJ2-5, is GAGVSQSPSNKVTEKGKDVELRCDPISGHTALYWYRQSLGQGLEFLIYFQGNSAPDKSGLPSDRFSAERTGGSVSTLTIQRTQQEDSAVYLCASSLATSGEGETQYFGPGTRLLVL.